The clone carrying this TCR beta chain was seen a single time. Its antigen is not identified. Treatment specified: roughly 11-day PBMC culture with coronavirus spike peptide pools or control peptides (ViraFEST assay). This CDR3 contains 14 residues. The germline V and J ends were trimmed by 6 bases and 0 bases, with 9 bases remaining between them. Germline CDR1 and CDR2: SEHNR and FQNEAQ (reference sequence). Cultured CD4+ T-cell DNA underwent Oncomine TCR Beta short-read sequencing. TCRdb independently ran MiXCR on the PCR reads; one entry per CDR3 protein. The table records roughly 15,000 distinct CDR3 sequences, around half of them present only once. This sample is drawn from a study of vaccination and CD4 T cells after COVID-19.

The sequence was obtained from a human donor who had recovered from COVID-19. The starting material was CD4+ T cells from blood, cultured in vitro, obtained before SARS-CoV-2 vaccination. This chain joins TRBV7-9 and TRBJ1-5, with D possibly matching TRBD1 (6 bases). The CDR3 is CASSPGDSNQPQHF. The CDR3 coding sequence is TGTGCCAGCAGTCCAGGGGATAGCAATCAGCCCCAGCATTTT.